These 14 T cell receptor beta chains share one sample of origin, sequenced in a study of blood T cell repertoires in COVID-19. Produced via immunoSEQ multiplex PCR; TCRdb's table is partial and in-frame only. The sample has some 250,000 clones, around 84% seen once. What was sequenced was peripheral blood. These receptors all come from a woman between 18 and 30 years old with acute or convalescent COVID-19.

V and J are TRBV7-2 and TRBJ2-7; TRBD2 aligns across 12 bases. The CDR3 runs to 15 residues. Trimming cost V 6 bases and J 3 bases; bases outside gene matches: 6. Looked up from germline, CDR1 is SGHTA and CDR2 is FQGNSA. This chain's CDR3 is CASRPPSGRVYEQYF. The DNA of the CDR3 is TGTGCCAGCAGGCCTCCTAGCGGGAGGGTCTACGAGCAGTACTTC. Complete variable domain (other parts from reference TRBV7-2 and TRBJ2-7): GAGVSQSPSNKVTEKGKDVELRCDPISGHTALYWYRQSLGQGLEFLIYFQGNSAPDKSGLPSDRFSAERTGGSVSTLTIQRTQQEDSAVYLCASRPPSGRVYEQYFGPGTRLTVT.

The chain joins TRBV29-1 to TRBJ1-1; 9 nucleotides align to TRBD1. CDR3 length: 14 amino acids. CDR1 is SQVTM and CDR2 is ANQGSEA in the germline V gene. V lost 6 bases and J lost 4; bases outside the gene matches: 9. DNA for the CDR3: TGCAGCGTGACACCGGGACAGGGAACCACTGAAGCTTTCTTT. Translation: CSVTPGQGTTEAFF.

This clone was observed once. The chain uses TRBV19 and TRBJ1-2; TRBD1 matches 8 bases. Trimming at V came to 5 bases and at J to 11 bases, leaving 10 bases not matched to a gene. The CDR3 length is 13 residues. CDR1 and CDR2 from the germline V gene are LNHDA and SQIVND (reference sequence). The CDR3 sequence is CASSPRQGILYTF. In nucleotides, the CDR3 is TGTGCCAGTAGTCCACGACAGGGGATCCTGTACACCTTC.

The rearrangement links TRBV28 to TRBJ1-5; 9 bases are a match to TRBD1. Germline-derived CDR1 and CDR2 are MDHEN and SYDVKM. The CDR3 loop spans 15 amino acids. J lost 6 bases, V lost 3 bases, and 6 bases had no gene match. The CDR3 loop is CASSFGQGFRQPQHF. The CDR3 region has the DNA TGTGCCAGCAGTTTTGGACAGGGGTTCCGTCAGCCCCAGCATTTT.

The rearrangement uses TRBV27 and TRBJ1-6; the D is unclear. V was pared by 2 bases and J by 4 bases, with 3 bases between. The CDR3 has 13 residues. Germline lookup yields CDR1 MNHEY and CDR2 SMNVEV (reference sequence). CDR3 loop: CASSLEYNSPLHF. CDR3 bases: TGTGCCAGCAGTTTAGAGTATAATTCACCCCTCCACTTT.

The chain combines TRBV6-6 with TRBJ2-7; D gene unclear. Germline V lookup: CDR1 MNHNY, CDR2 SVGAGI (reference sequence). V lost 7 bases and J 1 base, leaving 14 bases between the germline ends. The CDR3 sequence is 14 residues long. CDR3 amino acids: CASINGPGSYEQYF. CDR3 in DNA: TGTGCCAGCATCAACGGCCCCGGGTCCTACGAGCAGTACTTC.

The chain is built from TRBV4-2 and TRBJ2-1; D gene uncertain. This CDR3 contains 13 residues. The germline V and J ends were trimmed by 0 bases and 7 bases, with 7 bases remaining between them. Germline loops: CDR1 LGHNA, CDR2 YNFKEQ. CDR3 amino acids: CASSQDAQNEQFF. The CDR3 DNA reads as TGTGCCAGCAGCCAAGATGCACAGAATGAGCAGTTCTTC.

The chain's CDR3 is CAWSVSAGTYSNQPQHF. The CDR3, as DNA: TGTGCCTGGAGTGTAAGCGCGGGGACCTATAGCAATCAGCCCCAGCATTTT. This chain connects TRBV30 to TRBJ1-5, with D perhaps matching TRBD1 (5 bases). Trimming shortened V by 0 bases and J by 0 bases, and 15 bases separated the two germline ends. The CDR3 has 17 residues. CDR1 is GTSNPN, CDR2 SVGIG, per germline (reference sequence).

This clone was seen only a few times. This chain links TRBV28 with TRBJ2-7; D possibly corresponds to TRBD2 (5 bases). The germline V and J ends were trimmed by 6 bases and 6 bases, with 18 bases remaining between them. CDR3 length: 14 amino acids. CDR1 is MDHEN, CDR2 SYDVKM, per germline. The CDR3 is CASRAPGFGGEQYF. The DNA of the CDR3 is TGTGCCAGCAGAGCCCCGGGGTTCGGCGGCGAGCAGTACTTC.

The CDR3 reads CASSRQESTDTQYF. The CDR3 coding sequence is TGTGCCAGCAGCCGACAGGAAAGCACAGATACGCAGTATTTT. The V gene is TRBV2, the J gene TRBJ2-3; possibly TRBD1 for D (6 bases). The germline gives CDR1 SNHLY, CDR2 FYNNEI. Trimming pared 6 bases from V and 0 bases from J, leaving 10 bases between. The CDR3 runs to 14 residues.

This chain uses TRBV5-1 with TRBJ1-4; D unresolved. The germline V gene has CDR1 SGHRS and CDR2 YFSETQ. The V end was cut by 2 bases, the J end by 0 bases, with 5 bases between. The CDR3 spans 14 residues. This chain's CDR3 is CASSLLTTNEKLFF. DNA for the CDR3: TGCGCCAGCAGCTTACTTACAACTAATGAAAAACTGTTTTTT.

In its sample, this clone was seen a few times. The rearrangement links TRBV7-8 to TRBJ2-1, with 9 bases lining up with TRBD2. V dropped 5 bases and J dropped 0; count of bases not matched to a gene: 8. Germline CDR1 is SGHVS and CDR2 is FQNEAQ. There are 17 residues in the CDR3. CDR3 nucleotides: TGTGCCAGCAGCCAAGGGGGTAGCGGGAGCTCCTACAATGAGCAGTTCTTC. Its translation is CASSQGGSGSSYNEQFF.

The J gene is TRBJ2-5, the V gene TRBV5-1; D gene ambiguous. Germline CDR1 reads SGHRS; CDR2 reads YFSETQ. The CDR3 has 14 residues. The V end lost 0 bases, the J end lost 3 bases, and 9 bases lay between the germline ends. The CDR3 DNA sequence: TGCGCCAGCAGCTTGGCCGGGTTTGAAGAGACCCAGTACTTC. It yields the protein CASSLAGFEETQYF.

In DNA, the CDR3 is TGTGCCAGCAGCGGCCCAGACTGGAGCTCCTACAATGAGCAGTTCTTC. It yields the protein CASSGPDWSSYNEQFF. V and J are TRBV9 and TRBJ2-1, with unresolved D. CDR1 SGDLS and CDR2 YYNGEE come from the germline V gene. V was pared by 3 bases and J by 0 bases, with 13 bases between. The CDR3 runs 16 residues.